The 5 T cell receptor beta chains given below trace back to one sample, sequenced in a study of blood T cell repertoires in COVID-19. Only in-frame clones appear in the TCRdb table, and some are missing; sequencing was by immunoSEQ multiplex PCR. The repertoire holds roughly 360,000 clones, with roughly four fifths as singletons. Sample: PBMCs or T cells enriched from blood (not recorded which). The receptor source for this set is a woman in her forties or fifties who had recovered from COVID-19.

The CDR3 nucleotides are TGTGCCAGCAGCCAAAAACAGGGGCACTTAAGTTCACCCCTCCACTTT. It codes for CASSQKQGHLSSPLHF. V and J are TRBV3-1 (or the pseudogene TRBV3-2) and TRBJ1-6, with 7 bases aligning to TRBD1. The CDR3 runs to 16 residues. V lost 2 bases and J lost 9; bases outside the gene matches: 10. Germline V gene sequence: CDR1 LGHDT, CDR2 YNNKEL (reference sequence).

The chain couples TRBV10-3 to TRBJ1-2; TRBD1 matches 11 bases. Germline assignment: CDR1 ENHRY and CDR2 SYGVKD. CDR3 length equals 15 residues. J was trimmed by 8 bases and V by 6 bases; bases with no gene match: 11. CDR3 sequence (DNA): TGTGCCATCAGCGCAAGGACAGGGGGCGCGGGAGGCTACACCTTC. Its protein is CAISARTGGAGGYTF.

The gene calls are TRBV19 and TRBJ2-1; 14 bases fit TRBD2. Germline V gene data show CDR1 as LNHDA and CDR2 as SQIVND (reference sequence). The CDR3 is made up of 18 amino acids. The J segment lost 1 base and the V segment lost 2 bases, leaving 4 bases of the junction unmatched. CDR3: CASSIMTSGRASYNEQFF. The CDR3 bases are TGTGCCAGTAGTATAATGACTAGCGGGAGGGCGTCCTACAATGAGCAGTTCTTC.

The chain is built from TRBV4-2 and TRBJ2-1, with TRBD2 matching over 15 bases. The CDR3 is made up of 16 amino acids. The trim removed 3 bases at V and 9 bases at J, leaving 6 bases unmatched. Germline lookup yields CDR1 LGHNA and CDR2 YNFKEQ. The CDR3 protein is CASSQAGTSGRSEQFF. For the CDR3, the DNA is TGTGCCAGCAGCCAGGCCGGGACTAGCGGGAGGAGTGAGCAGTTCTTC.

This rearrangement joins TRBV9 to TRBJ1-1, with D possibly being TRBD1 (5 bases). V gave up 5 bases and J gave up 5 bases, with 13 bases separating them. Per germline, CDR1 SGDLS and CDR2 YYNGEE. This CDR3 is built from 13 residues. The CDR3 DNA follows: TGTGCCAGCAGTCGGCCGGGGGAGACTGAAGCTTTCTTT. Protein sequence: CASSRPGETEAFF.